This T cell receptor (beta chain) was captured by sequencing in a study of cytomegalovirus exposure and HLA in healthy donors. Study results and limitations: Some V segments could not be told apart, so they were left out, TRBV6-2 and TRBV6-3 among them. Reportedly, diagnosis of cytomegalovirus status by the classifier showed high specificity and sensitivity.

PCR was performed using 60 Vbeta and 13 Jbeta primers. The data were produced by immunoSEQ multiplex PCR, yet TCRdb's version contains in-frame clones alone and is incomplete. The table shows 33,000 or so clones, with less than 85% occurring only once. A remark on this clone: Its antigen is not known.

Germline V lookup: CDR1 SGHTA, CDR2 FQGNSA. Trimming shortened V by 1 base and J by 3 bases, and 18 bases separated the two germline ends. The CDR3 consists of 17 residues. The clonotype was recovered from a woman younger than 45 in good health and CMV-seropositive. V is TRBV7-2 and J is TRBJ2-5; TRBD2 might be the D (5 bases). Sequences were obtained from PBMCs. The CDR3, as DNA: TGTGCCAGCAGCTTAGAGGCGGGTATCTGGGCTGAAGAGACCCAGTACTTC. Translated: CASSLEAGIWAEETQYF.